This paragraph reports one T cell receptor (beta chain). The specificity of this receptor is unknown. No base-level quality is on record; no much larger clone is a single base apart. Libraries were prepared through the immunoSEQ multiplex PCR assay. For the multiplex PCR, a mixture combining 60 forward primers for TCR Vbeta segments and 13 reverse primers for TCR Jbeta segments was used. The CDR3 region of rearranged TCR beta genes was amplified from genomic DNA by a multiplex PCR assay. The amplified TCR beta libraries were sequenced on the Illumina HiSeq System as 87-base-pair reads. On the authors' methods: A later analysis counted some 74 million unique TCR beta chains across the 650 to 800 repertoires, and 9 million to 14 million of these chains were shared by at least two donors. To remove PCR and sequencing errors, raw reads were error-corrected and collapsed into unique sequences using a nearest-neighbor algorithm that merged closely related sequences. V, D and J gene segments were assigned by aligning CDR3 sequences to IMGT reference sequences. For a sequence to be retained, a match of at least six nucleotides to both a V gene segment and a J gene segment was required. Rearrangements were called productive when the CDR3 lacked stop codons and stayed in frame with V and J; all others were non-productive. CDR3 was defined by IMGT convention, running from the second conserved V-encoded cysteine to the conserved J-encoded phenylalanine. The earlier analysis of a few hundred of the donors excluded any sequence lacking an unambiguous match to a single V gene segment. An earlier analysis of some 500 of the donors classified V segments as functional when productive rearrangements were above 56.7% and as segregating when the standard deviation between donors was above 5%. To diagnose cytomegalovirus status from the catalog of TCR beta chain sequences, a statistical classification framework was built. In a later analysis, TCR nucleotide sequences were compared against IMGT/GENE-DB human TR gene sequences so that V and J genes could be assigned. Using the TCRdist pipeline, a later analysis assigned CDR3 sequences along with most-parsimonious VDJ recombination scenarios. In a later analysis, each TCR beta chain was defined by its CDR3 amino acid sequence together with its V-gene family, and reads without a unique V-gene family were excluded. As a way to deal with suspected cross-contamination and a sequencing artifact, a later analysis dropped approximately 590 nucleotide sequences that were highly shared and had low generation probability. A later analysis calculated a clonal expansion index for each public chain from normalized within-repertoire ranks of inferred template counts. A later analysis computed generation probabilities with a VDJ recombination model fitted to out-of-frame rearrangements, and checked the results against IGoR. In a later analysis, hypergeometric tests were used to score TCR-TCR, TCR-HLA and TCR-CMV co-occurrence, with a repertoire-size bias correction applied to TCR pairs. A later analysis estimated false discovery rates by permuting HLA or CMV assignments 20 times. In a later analysis, co-occurring TCRs were grouped with DBSCAN, and TCRdist sequence similarity was added when clustering was performed within HLA-allele-positive subsets. Co-occurrence clustering excluded repertoires with fewer than 30,000 or more than 120,000 public chains, plus five with anomalous nucleotide sharing. This is the immuneACCESS table as TCRdb keeps it, with only in-frame sequences that have V and J called. A part of the clones is gone; compared with another copy, unresolved V genes explain less than half, and the rest is unexplained. The D gene and trimming were derived from the DNA, and the V and J assignments and clone size from that table. Present in this sample are over 95,000 clones, 77% of which were seen just once. The ten biggest clones cover approximately 9.9% of the sample.

The germline V gene gives CDR1 as MNHNS and CDR2 as SASEGT. V is pruned by 3 bases and J by 6 bases, leaving 7 bases of the junction without a gene match. The CDR3, from cysteine to phenylalanine, totals 16 residues. Just CDR3 DNA is preserved here, 48 bases in frame from base 1. This record belongs to a study of cytomegalovirus exposure and HLA in healthy donors (dated by TCRdb to about 2017). General notes on the study: In an earlier analysis of approximately 640 of the donors, around 300 Gb of sequence data and 117 million unique TCR beta sequences from 180 million or so T cells were reported. Roughly 300 gigabases of sequencing data and approximately 80 million unique TCR sequences were included in an early release covering several hundred HLA-typed donors. Of the 350 to 450 genotyped donors, 81% fell in the genetic ancestry cluster associated with self-reported Caucasian donors. The study was designed to test whether signatures of past pathogen exposure could be identified by cataloging public T cell receptors. The study profiled the T cell repertoires of under 850 subjects by immunosequencing and related them to cytomegalovirus serostatus. A separate validation cohort of about 110 different subjects was used in addition to the 666-subject first cohort. To predict cytomegalovirus infection status, the study brought together high-throughput TCR immunosequencing, statistical association of individual TCRs with disease status, and machine learning. In a later analysis, previously published TCR beta repertoires from about 670 donors were re-analyzed and high-resolution HLA genotyping was added so that TCR occurrence patterns could be studied. The later analysis used no new phenotypic data to find candidate immune exposures, relying instead on TCR beta sequences and their occurrence across donors. An earlier analysis of around 580 of the donors used high-throughput TCR beta sequencing to judge whether each TCR beta V gene segment behaved as functional or pseudogenic. Donor age, sex, ethnicity and CMV serostatus were collected together with the repertoire data. Genome-wide SNP genotypes for about three fifths of the roughly 670 donors were used in a later genetic analysis, which treated that subset as a discovery cohort. All discovery cohort repertoires had been generated using a single sequencing platform. Both class I and class II loci were covered by HLA typing, at four-digit resolution. Typing coverage differed by locus: A, B, C, DRB1 and DQB1 were typed in roughly 620-630 donors, DQA1 in about 500, DPA1 in nearly 610, and DPB1 in around 490. Because of strong linkage in the cohort, five DR-DQ haplotypes were treated as single units for association and clustering. Among several hundred genotyped donors of the cohort, an average of around 250,000 unique TCR beta nucleotide sequences was sequenced per donor, of which about 18% were non-productive. On the study overall, not on this receptor specifically: Sequencing depth was assumed to be roughly uniform across donors in the presence/absence analyses, though that assumption may not hold. While some public TCRs were present in many individuals, most TCR sequences turned up only very rarely across donors. Seventeen rarely observed V segments, including chromosome 9 orphons, were excluded from the earlier analysis of a few hundred of the donors because counts were too low. A cluster of highly shared sequence variants was judged likely to be a technical artifact of the sequencing pipeline. Correlated functional status among segregating V segments might be attributable to linkage disequilibrium, but an unknown experimental factor could not be ruled out. When HLA alleles, especially DR and DQ, strongly co-occurred, TCR associations were difficult to assign to individual alleles. In a later analysis, the rate of TCR association differed among HLA loci, with DRB1 alleles having the most associated TCRs and HLA-C alleles having the fewest. A later genetic analysis reported fewer N-insertions in productive TCRs among donors in an Asian-associated ancestry cluster than the roughly 650-donor mean. Some IMGT-functional V segments, including TRBV6-2 and TRBV6-3, could not be told apart with the 87-base-pair reads, so those segments were excluded. A further reported finding was that TCR beta sequences accurately predicted the HLA-A and HLA-B alleles for most subjects in the first cohort. Because some donors lacked HLA typing at each locus, the association tests relied only on the typed subset. A later analysis reported that several top co-occurrence clusters appeared linked to parvovirus B19, influenza, CMV and Epstein-Barr virus. Broadly in line with IMGT annotations, most TCR beta V segments showed up in productive rearrangements about 90% or about 30% of the time in an earlier analysis of 450 to 750 of the donors. The only immune exposure information available for the cohort was CMV serostatus. A later analysis found that most CMV-associated TCR beta chains appeared HLA-restricted, with HLA associations seemingly driven largely by CMV exposure. In vitro tests confirmed that a few of the cytomegalovirus-associated TCR beta chains recognize cytomegalovirus antigens. In a later genetic analysis, a missense DCLRE1C variant was associated with V-gene and J-gene trimming of TCR beta chains, and the association was replicated in an independent cohort. A later analysis associated roughly 17,000 TCR beta sequences with specific HLA alleles at a false discovery rate of 0.05. In this cohort, only TCR beta chains were sequenced, and detectable features were limited by the absence of alpha or paired-chain data. The study gave a list of 150 to 200 TCR beta chains associated with cytomegalovirus. In both the original and validation cohorts, the classifier was reported to diagnose cytomegalovirus status with high specificity and sensitivity. The authors suggested that the approach could potentially be generalized to other disease states and immunological phenotypes. A later analysis found that HLA-associated TCR beta chains were more clonally expanded and had lower generation probabilities than equally common non-associated chains.

The cohort comprised hundreds of healthy bone marrow donors. Cohort members were all nominally healthy when sampled, although unrecorded immune exposures were likely present. The donor was CMV seropositive and belonged to the group of 250 to 300 seropositive cohort members. Each donor provided a peripheral blood sample, and peripheral blood mononuclear cells were used for TCR beta sequencing. The Qiagen DNeasy Blood Extraction Kit was used to extract genomic DNA from the blood cell samples. The sample taken for sequencing was PBMCs. This sequence uses TRBV6-1 and TRBJ1-4; TRBD1 matches 10 bases in the middle. This TCR derives from a man aged 40-50 years in good health and CMV-seropositive. The CDR3 amino acid sequence is: CASSDGYGTGDEKLFF. The DNA sequence is TGTGCCAGCAGTGATGGTTATGGGACAGGGGATGAAAAACTGTTTTTT.